The source of this TCR beta chain is a study of blood T cell repertoires in COVID-19. For the study at large: Samples came from the United States, Italy and Spain, spanning acute and convalescent COVID-19. PBMCs, B-cell-depleted T cells, or T cells were the source of the cDNA or gDNA that made up the material.

V was cut by 3 bases and J by 0 bases, with 18 bases left in between. CDR1 and CDR2 (germline): DFQATT, SNEGSKA (reference sequence). This CDR3 has 17 amino acids. Some clones are missing from TCRdb's copy, which holds only in-frame ones; the method was immunoSEQ multiplex PCR. Found here are approximately 89,000 clones, 80% to 95% of them singletons; the top ten hold 6.3%. This clonotype was sampled from a woman in her sixties with active COVID-19. Sequenced input: peripheral blood. This chain connects TRBV20-1 to TRBJ1-3; tentative D call: TRBD1 (6 bases). The CDR3 nucleotides are TGCAGTGCTAGTTCAAGAGGGGGGGCGCACTCTGGAAACACCATATATTTT. It codes for CSASSRGGAHSGNTIYF.